These T cell receptor beta chains were read from a single sample in a study of radiotherapy plus CTLA-4 blockade in lung cancer. Clones were read by immunoSEQ multiplex PCR, and TCRdb kept only the in-frame ones, dropping some. The table has 50,000 to 65,000 clones, around 75% seen once. This sample comprised peripheral blood, obtained from a patient treated with radiotherapy plus ipilimumab. These receptors were obtained from a human donor with non-small cell lung cancer who had a complete response to radiotherapy plus ipilimumab. The conserved cysteine and the conserved F or W are not part of the CDR3 here. Fields, in order: V gene, J gene, CDR3 protein.

TRBV5-1	TRBJ1-2	ASSGTGPWGYT
TRBV7-2	TRBJ2-1	ASSPEGREGLNEQF
TRBV27	TRBJ2-4	ASGAGSRNIQY
TRBV9	TRBJ1-3	ASSPQQGGMAGNTIY
TRBV11-3	TRBJ1-2	ASSSGHLYGYT
TRBV7-9	TRBJ1-1	ASSPGGRAGTEAF
TRBV5-1	TRBJ2-1	ASSEQGDDEQF
TRBV4-1	TRBJ1-6	ASSYRDRGNSPLH
TRBV7-2	TRBJ2-1	ASSQQGVGYNEQF
TRBV18	TRBJ1-1	ASSPQGGLNTEAF
TRBV5-1	TRBJ2-1	ASRPTSGSGHEQF
TRBV27	TRBJ1-2	ASSFQREGDYT
TRBV29-1	TRBJ2-7	SVIGAEEQY
TRBV15	TRBJ1-6	ATSRERTARNSPLH
TRBV19	TRBJ1-5	ASSRDSSNQPQH
TRBV5-1	TRBJ2-1	ASSLRTSTMNEQF
TRBV7-2	TRBJ1-2	ASSSQTGGYGYT
TRBV5-4	TRBJ1-2	ASSLAGRGDNYGYT
TRBV5-1	TRBJ2-3	ASSFTGPSDTQY
TRBV7-2	TRBJ2-3	ASSLGVTGTDTQY
TRBV27	TRBJ2-7	ASSLVYGGASSSYEQY
TRBV5-8	TRBJ1-4	ASSWAGALNEKLF
TRBV7-8	TRBJ1-3	ASSLRGSGNTIY
TRBV6-5	TRBJ1-1	ASSYSGGNTEAF
TRBV29-1	TRBJ2-5	SVEGGGQETQY
TRBV4-1	TRBJ1-5	ASSQVGGARGNQPQH
TRBV10-3	TRBJ2-7	AISESLDEQY
TRBV29-1	TRBJ1-2	SVEEPGQGVFNYGYT
TRBV4-1	TRBJ1-1	ASRTGRFAEAF
TRBV7-9	TRBJ2-7	ASAGRSYEQY
TRBV6-1	TRBJ2-5	ASSPGTSKETQY
TRBV5-1	TRBJ1-4	ASSLEAGQGREKLF
TRBV2	TRBJ2-3	ASSSSRSTDTQY
TRBV7-9	TRBJ2-7	ASNLFTRGSYEQY
TRBV5-1	TRBJ2-5	ASSLALQGGRETQY
TRBV19	TRBJ1-2	ASRLQGAGYGYT
TRBV5-1	TRBJ2-1	ASSRTSGTYNEQF
TRBV5-5	TRBJ2-2	ASSPEWAGELF
TRBV18	TRBJ1-2	ASSPSDRGGGYT
TRBV7-9	TRBJ1-1	PLRREGFETEAF
TRBV19	TRBJ1-1	ASSKDIQGTEAF
TRBV9	TRBJ1-1	ASSVGLHQPEAF
TRBV18	TRBJ1-2	ASSPPAGNYGYT
TRBV7-9	TRBJ1-1	ASSPPQGVGLNTEAF
TRBV18	TRBJ2-7	ASSPGLAYEQY
TRBV18	TRBJ2-2	ASSPRGSGGNTGELF
TRBV30	TRBJ1-1	AWTPGSMNTEAF
TRBV7-2	TRBJ2-1	ASSLSDRAGHEQF
TRBV6-5	TRBJ2-1	ASSYSRSVGGHEQF
TRBV14	TRBJ1-6	ASSQGEGTVFPLH
TRBV29-1	TRBJ1-5	SVGGGNNQPQH
TRBV9	TRBJ2-3	ASSVGAGVSDTQY
TRBV15	.	ATSRDRYEQY
TRBV19	TRBJ1-1	ASSIVGRGNGPEAF
TRBV5-1	TRBJ2-5	ASSLTAQETQY
TRBV4-3	TRBJ1-2	ASSQELGTGLAGYT
TRBV7-8	TRBJ2-5	ASSVQKGVATQY
TRBV19	TRBJ1-1	ASSLGQGVMNTEAF